This is a list of T cell receptor beta chains from one sample in a study of CXCR3-negative and CXCR3-positive naive CD8 T cells. TCRdb reprocessed the 5' RACE reads and keeps a single row for each CDR3 protein, giving no DNA. Its clone listing holds about 89,000 distinct CDR3 sequences. The sequenced sample was naive CXCR3+ CD8+ T cells from blood. The receptors were gathered from a human donor in good health. Some clones in this sample may be carry-over from other donors' samples. The CDR3 runs from the conserved cysteine through the conserved F or W.

TRBV6-2/TRBV6-3	TRBJ1-1	CASSPNMGLDTEAFF
TRBV6-5	TRBJ2-5	CASSYGGAGEETQYF
TRBV27	TRBJ1-2	CASSLSGTILALDGYTF
TRBV5-1	TRBJ2-7	CASSAAGNSYEQYF
TRBV7-6	TRBJ2-1	CASSYTGGRYNEQFF
TRBV20-1	TRBJ1-2	CSARDSGGYGYTF
TRBV21-1	TRBJ2-5	CASSKEMETQYF
TRBV2	TRBJ2-2	CASRTLRNTGELFF
TRBV27	TRBJ1-1	CASSLSGRVEAFF
TRBV7-2	TRBJ1-2	CASSPSPGTLGYGYTF
TRBV29-1	TRBJ1-1	CSVVVGMSTEAFF
TRBV2	TRBJ2-7	CASSEGRGYDYEQYF
TRBV4-1	TRBJ2-7	CASSQDGSPPYEQYF
TRBV7-6	TRBJ2-7	CASSSAREYEQYF
TRBV9	TRBJ1-1	CASSAEQGANTEAFF
TRBV7-2	TRBJ2-5	CASSLSIGGQETQYF
TRBV28	TRBJ2-5	CASSPGSETQYF
TRBV5-1	TRBJ2-1	CASSLASAARDNEQFF
TRBV6-6	TRBJ2-7	CASSPGLDYEQYF
TRBV9	TRBJ2-7	CASSVGGNYEQYF
TRBV4-1	TRBJ1-2	CASSPGGPYGYTF
TRBV21-1	TRBJ1-5	CASSKNIGLRLAQPQHF
TRBV7-6	TRBJ2-1	CASSFTSEDNEQFF